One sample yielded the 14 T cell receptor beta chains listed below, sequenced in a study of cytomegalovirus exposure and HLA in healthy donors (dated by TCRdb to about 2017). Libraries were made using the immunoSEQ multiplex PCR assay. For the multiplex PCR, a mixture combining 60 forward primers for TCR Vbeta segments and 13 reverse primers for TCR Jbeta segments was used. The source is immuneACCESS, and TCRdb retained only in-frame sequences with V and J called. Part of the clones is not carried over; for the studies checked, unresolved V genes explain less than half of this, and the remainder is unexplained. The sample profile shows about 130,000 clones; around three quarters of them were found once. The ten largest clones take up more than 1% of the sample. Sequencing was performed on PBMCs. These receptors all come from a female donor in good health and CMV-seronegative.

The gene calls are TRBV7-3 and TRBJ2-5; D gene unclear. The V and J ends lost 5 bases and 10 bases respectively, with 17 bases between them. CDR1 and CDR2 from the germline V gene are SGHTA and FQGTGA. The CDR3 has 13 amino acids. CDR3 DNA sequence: TGTGCCAGCAGCCCCCAAGCCAGGTCGATCCAGTACTTC. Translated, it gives CASSPQARSIQYF.

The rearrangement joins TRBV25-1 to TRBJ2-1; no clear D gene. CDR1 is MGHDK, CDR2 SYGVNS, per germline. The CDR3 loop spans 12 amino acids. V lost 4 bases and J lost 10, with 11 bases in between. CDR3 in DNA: TGTGCCAGCAGTGCTATATTGAGAGAGCAGTTCTTC. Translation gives CASSAILREQFF. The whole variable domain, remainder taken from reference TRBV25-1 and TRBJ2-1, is EADIYQTPRYLVIGTGKKITLECSQTMGHDKMYWYQQDPGMELHLIHYSYGVNSTEKGDLSSESTVSRIRTEHFPLTLESARPSHTSQYLCASSAILREQFFGPGTRLTVL.

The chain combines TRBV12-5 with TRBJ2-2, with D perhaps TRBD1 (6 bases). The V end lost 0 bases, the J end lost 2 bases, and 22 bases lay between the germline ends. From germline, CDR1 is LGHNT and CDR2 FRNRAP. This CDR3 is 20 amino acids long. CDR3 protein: CASGLVQGRGLPFNTGELFF. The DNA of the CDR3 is TGTGCTAGTGGTTTGGTACAGGGCAGGGGCCTCCCCTTTAACACCGGGGAGCTGTTTTTT.

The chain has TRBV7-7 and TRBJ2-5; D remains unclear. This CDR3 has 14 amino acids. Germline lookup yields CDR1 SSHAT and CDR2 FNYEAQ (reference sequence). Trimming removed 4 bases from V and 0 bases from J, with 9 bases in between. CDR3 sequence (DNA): TGTGCCAGCAGCTCGACTCTGTACCAAGAGACCCAGTACTTC. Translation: CASSSTLYQETQYF.

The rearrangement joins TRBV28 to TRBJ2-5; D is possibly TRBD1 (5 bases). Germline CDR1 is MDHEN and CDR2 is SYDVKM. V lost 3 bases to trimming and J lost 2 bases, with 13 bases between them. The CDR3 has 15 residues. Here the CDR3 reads CASSLVGRRQETQYF. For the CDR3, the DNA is TGTGCCAGCAGTTTGGTGGGGCGGAGACAAGAGACCCAGTACTTC.

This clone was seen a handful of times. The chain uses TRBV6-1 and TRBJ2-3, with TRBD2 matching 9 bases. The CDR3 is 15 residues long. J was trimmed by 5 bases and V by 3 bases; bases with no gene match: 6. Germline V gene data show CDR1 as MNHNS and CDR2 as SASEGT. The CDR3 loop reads CASSDQAGGGDTQYF. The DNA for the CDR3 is TGTGCCAGCAGTGACCAAGCGGGGGGCGGAGATACGCAGTATTTT.

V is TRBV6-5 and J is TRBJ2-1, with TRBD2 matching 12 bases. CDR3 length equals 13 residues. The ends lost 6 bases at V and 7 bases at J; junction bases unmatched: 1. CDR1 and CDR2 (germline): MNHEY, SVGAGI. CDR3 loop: CASRLAGGNEQFF. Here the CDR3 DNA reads TGTGCCAGCAGGCTAGCGGGGGGGAATGAGCAGTTCTTC.

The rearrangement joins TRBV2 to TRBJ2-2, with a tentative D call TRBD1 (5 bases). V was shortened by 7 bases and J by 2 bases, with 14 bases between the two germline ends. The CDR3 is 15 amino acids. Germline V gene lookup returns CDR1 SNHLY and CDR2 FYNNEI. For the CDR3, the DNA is TGTGCCAGCAAGGAGACAGTTATTAACACCGGGGAGCTGTTTTTT. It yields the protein CASKETVINTGELFF.

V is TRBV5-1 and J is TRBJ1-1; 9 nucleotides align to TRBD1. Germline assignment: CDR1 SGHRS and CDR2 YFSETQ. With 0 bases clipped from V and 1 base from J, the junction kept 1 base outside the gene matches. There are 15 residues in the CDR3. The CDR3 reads CASSLGTGANTEAFF. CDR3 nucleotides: TGCGCCAGCAGCTTGGGGACAGGGGCGAACACTGAAGCTTTCTTT.

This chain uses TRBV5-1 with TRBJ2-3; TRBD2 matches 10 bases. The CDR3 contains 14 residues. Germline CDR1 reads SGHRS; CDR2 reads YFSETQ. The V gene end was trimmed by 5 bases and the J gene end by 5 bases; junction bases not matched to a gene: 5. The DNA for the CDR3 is TGCGCCAGCAGAGAGCTAGCGGGAGAAGATACGCAGTATTTT. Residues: CASRELAGEDTQYF.

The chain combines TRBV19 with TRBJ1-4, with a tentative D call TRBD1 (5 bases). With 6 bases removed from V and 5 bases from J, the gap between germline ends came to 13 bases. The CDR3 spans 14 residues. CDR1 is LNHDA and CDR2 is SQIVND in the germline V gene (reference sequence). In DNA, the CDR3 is TGTGCCAGTAGGCCGGGACTGGTCAATGAAAAACTGTTTTTT. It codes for CASRPGLVNEKLFF.

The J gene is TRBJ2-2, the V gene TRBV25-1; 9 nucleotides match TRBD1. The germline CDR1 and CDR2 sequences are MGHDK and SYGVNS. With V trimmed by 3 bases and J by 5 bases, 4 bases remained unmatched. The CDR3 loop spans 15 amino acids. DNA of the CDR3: TGTGCCAGCAGTGATGACAGGGGGACGACCGGGGAGCTGTTTTTT. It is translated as CASSDDRGTTGELFF.

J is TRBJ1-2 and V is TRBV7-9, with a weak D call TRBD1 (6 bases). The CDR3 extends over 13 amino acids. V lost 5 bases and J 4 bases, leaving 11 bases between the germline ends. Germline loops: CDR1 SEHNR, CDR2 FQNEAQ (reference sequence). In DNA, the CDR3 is TGTGCCAGCAGCCCGACAGGTTCCTATGGCTACACCTTC. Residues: CASSPTGSYGYTF.

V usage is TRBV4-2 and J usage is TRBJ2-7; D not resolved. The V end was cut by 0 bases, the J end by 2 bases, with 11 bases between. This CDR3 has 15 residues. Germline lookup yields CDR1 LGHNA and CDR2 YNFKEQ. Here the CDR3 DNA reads TGTGCCAGCAGCCAAGATACTGCAGCGACCTACGAGCAGTACTTC. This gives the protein CASSQDTAATYEQYF.